A selection of T cell receptor beta chains follows, all from one sample in a study of T cell responses to AZD1222 COVID-19 vaccine. TCRdb's table, derived via immunoSEQ multiplex PCR, lists solely in-frame clones and lacks some. The data contain around 130,000 clones, roughly 94% of them singletons. The material was peripheral blood, obtained on day 0 of AZD1222 vaccination. The receptors were gathered from an adult in good health. Each CDR3 is given with its conserved first and last residue. A D gene is named only where the DNA matches it firmly. A clone size is listed for some rows: how often the clone was seen (once, few, many), or a class if it is expanded.

d_gene	v_gene	j_gene	abundance	CDR3nt	CDR3aa
NA	TRBV15	TRBJ2-7	NA	TGTGCCACCAGAAGCTTACGGGAGCCCTCCTACGAGCAGTACTTC	CATRSLREPSYEQYF
NA	TRBV7-9	TRBJ1-3	NA	TGTGCCAGCAGCTTACGTGATCCCGCAGGGAACGGAAACACCATATATTTT	CASSLRDPAGNGNTIYF
NA	TRBV7-9	TRBJ2-3	NA	TGTGCCAGCAGCCTAAGCGGGAGCACAGATACGCAGTATTTT	CASSLSGSTDTQYF
NA	TRBV5-1	TRBJ1-3	NA	TGCGCCAGCAGCTTGGTGGACGGAGGAAACACCATATATTTT	CASSLVDGGNTIYF
NA	TRBV7-2	TRBJ2-3	NA	TGTGCCAGCAGCTTTAGCACAGATACGCAGTATTTT	CASSFSTDTQYF
NA	TRBV5-1	TRBJ1-2	NA	TGCGCCAGCAGCTTGGCTACAGGGATTGATGGCTACACCTTC	CASSLATGIDGYTF
TRBD1	TRBV7-8	TRBJ1-2	NA	TGTGCCAGCAGCCTCGGACAGGCTAACTATGGCTACACCTTC	CASSLGQANYGYTF
TRBD1	TRBV7-3	TRBJ1-5	NA	TGTGCCAGCAGCGGACAGGTTGATCAGCCCCAGCATTTT	CASSGQVDQPQHF
TRBD2	TRBV19	TRBJ2-1	NA	TGTGCCAGTAGTCCCCGGGGGGGCGTCGACGAGCAGTTCTTC	CASSPRGGVDEQFF
NA	TRBV6-4	TRBJ2-3	NA	TGTGCCAGCAGTGACTCTGGTGGTGCAGATACGCAGTATTTT	CASSDSGGADTQYF
NA	TRBV7-9	TRBJ2-5	NA	TGTGCCAGCAGCTTAGGTGGGTCCCAAGAGACCCAGTACTTC	CASSLGGSQETQYF
NA	TRBV15	TRBJ2-3	few	TGTGCCACCAGCAGAGACGGCGGAGTCGCCACAGATACGCAGTATTTT	CATSRDGGVATDTQYF
TRBD2	TRBV4-3	TRBJ2-2	once	TGCGCCAGCAGCCAAGAGGGACTAGCGGGAGGATCTGGAGCCGGGGAGCTGTTTTTT	CASSQEGLAGGSGAGELFF
NA	TRBV18	TRBJ2-7	NA	TGTGCCAGCTCACCCGGACGCAACGAGCAGTACTTC	CASSPGRNEQYF
TRBD1	TRBV7-2	TRBJ1-1	few	TGTGCCAGCTCTCCCGTGGGGACAGGTAACACTGAAGCTTTCTTT	CASSPVGTGNTEAFF
NA	TRBV4-1	TRBJ1-1	NA	TGCGCCAGCAGCCCCAGACACCAGAACACTGAAGCTTTCTTT	CASSPRHQNTEAFF
TRBD2	TRBV7-2	TRBJ2-7	NA	TGTGCCAGCAGCTTAGTAGCGGGAGGGTCCTCCTACGAGCAGTACTTC	CASSLVAGGSSYEQYF
TRBD2	TRBV5-8	TRBJ2-1	NA	TGTGCCAGCAGCTTCGGGGGAGGGCCCCAGTTCTTC	CASSFGGGPQFF
TRBD1	TRBV28	TRBJ2-5	NA	TGTGCCAGCGGGACAGGGGGCCAAGAGACCCAGTACTTC	CASGTGGQETQYF
TRBD1	TRBV6-1	TRBJ1-2	NA	TGTGCCAGCAGTGAGCACAGGGGATTCGCTGGCTACACCTTC	CASSEHRGFAGYTF
NA	TRBV18	TRBJ1-4	NA	TGTGCCAGCTCCCCAAGGACAGCGATAAATGAAAAACTGTTTTTT	CASSPRTAINEKLFF
TRBD2	TRBV7-9	TRBJ2-1	NA	TGTGCCAGCAGCTTAGGAGCGGGAGGGCCGGAAAATGAGCAGTTCTTC	CASSLGAGGPENEQFF
NA	TRBV28	TRBJ1-2	NA	TGTGCCTGCCTGGGGGGTCGGCGTACTAACTATGGCTACACCTTC	CACLGGRRTNYGYTF
NA	TRBV6-5	TRBJ1-3	NA	TGTGCCAGCAGTTACTCGCAGGGGAGAGCTGGAAACACCATATATTTT	CASSYSQGRAGNTIYF
NA	TRBV28	TRBJ1-2	NA	TGTGCCAGCAGCTCAGGACATTATGGCTACACCTTC	CASSSGHYGYTF
NA	TRBV7-9	TRBJ2-1	NA	TGTGCCAGCAGCTTAGGACAGCTCTTC	CASSLGQLF
NA	TRBV5-8	TRBJ1-6	NA	TGTGCCAGCAGCCAGGACTCTCCAGGGAGCTATAATTCACCCCTCCACTTT	CASSQDSPGSYNSPLHF
NA	TRBV5-1	TRBJ1-2	NA	TGCGCCAGCGTTGTTGGAACCACCTTC	CASVVGTTF
NA	TRBV30	TRBJ2-5	few	TGTGCCTGGAGATACATGGGGGAGACCCAGTACTTC	CAWRYMGETQYF
NA	TRBV29-1	TRBJ2-3	NA	TGCAGCGCCGCAGGGGGGAGCACAGATACGCAGTATTTT	CSAAGGSTDTQYF
TRBD1	TRBV6-5	TRBJ1-4	NA	TGTGCCAGCAGTTTCCGGCGGACAGGGGTTGAAAAACTGTTTTTT	CASSFRRTGVEKLFF
NA	TRBV10-3	TRBJ2-3	NA	TGTGCCATCAGACCGGACAGGGAGGGAGATACGCAGTATTTT	CAIRPDREGDTQYF
TRBD1	TRBV19	TRBJ1-1	once	TGTGCCAGTAGTTCCACCGGGACAGGTTCTACTGAAGCTTTCTTT	CASSSTGTGSTEAFF
TRBD1	TRBV5-5	TRBJ1-1	once	TGTGCCAGCAGCGATTTGGACAGGGTTACTGAAGCTTTCTTT	CASSDLDRVTEAFF
NA	TRBV9	TRBJ2-7	NA	TGTGCCAGCAGCGTTCTCGGGACACCTTCCTACGAGCAGTACTTC	CASSVLGTPSYEQYF
NA	TRBV21-1	TRBJ1-1	NA	TGTGCCACCAGGACCTGGCAGGGAGGTACTGAAGCTTTCTTT	CATRTWQGGTEAFF
NA	TRBV9	TRBJ1-6	NA	TGTGCCAGCAGCGTAGATATAGGGAGGGTTGGTTCACCCCTCCACTTT	CASSVDIGRVGSPLHF
NA	TRBV28	TRBJ1-4	NA	TGTGCCAGCAGTTTATCCAGAGGGGTCGGTGAAAAACTGTTTTTT	CASSLSRGVGEKLFF
NA	TRBV6-5	TRBJ1-5	NA	TGTGCCAGCAGTCAGGGGCACTATCAGCCCCAGCATTTT	CASSQGHYQPQHF
TRBD1	TRBV4-1	TRBJ2-2	NA	TGCGCCAGCAGCCTCGCCGGGACAGGTTACGGGGAGCTGTTTTTT	CASSLAGTGYGELFF
NA	TRBV10-3	TRBJ1-6	NA	TGTGCCATCAGTGTTCAGGGGAGTTCACCCCTCCACTTT	CAISVQGSSPLHF
NA	TRBV27	TRBJ2-7	NA	TGTGCCAGCAGTTTACGGGGTGAGCTGGCCTACGAGCAGTACTTC	CASSLRGELAYEQYF
NA	TRBV27	TRBJ2-3	NA	TGTGCCAGCAGTTCCTCGGTCCGCACAGATACGCAGTATTTT	CASSSSVRTDTQYF
NA	TRBV27	TRBJ2-1	few	TGTGCCAGCAGAGAACAGGGAGGCGATGAGCAGTTCTTC	CASREQGGDEQFF
NA	TRBV5-6	TRBJ2-1	NA	TGTGCCAGCAGCCGGGGGTCCCTTAATGAGCAGTTCTTC	CASSRGSLNEQFF
NA	TRBV6-1	TRBJ1-2	NA	TGTGCCAGCAGTGAAGCGCTAGGCATCTATGGCTACACCTTC	CASSEALGIYGYTF